A single sample gave rise to the 9 T cell receptor beta chains below, sequenced in a study of T cells in Graves' hyperthyroidism and ophthalmopathy. Authors of the study amplified TCR beta CDR3 regions from RNA transcripts. HTBI primers drove first-round RT-PCR of the TCR CDR3. Using its own MiXCR run on the multiplex PCR reads, TCRdb lists one record per CDR3 protein. The table has fewer than 650,000 distinct CDR3 sequences, over 12% seen once. Sample: blood. All receptors derive from a woman between 40 and 50 years old with Graves' ophthalmopathy.

In its sample, this clonotype was seen many times. The rearrangement uses TRBV20-1 and TRBJ2-7; the D gene is possibly TRBD2 (6 bases). The germline CDR1 and CDR2 sequences are DFQATT and SNEGSKA (reference sequence). This CDR3 is 14 amino acids long. V was pared by 6 bases and J by 0 bases, with 15 bases between. CDR3 amino acids: CSAPRDSNSYEQYF. The CDR3 nucleotides are TGCAGTGCCCCCCGGGACTCCAACTCCTACGAGCAGTACTTC.

The chain carries TRBV19 and TRBJ2-7; TRBD2 aligns across 8 bases. Germline CDR1 LNHDA, CDR2 SQIVND (reference sequence). The trim removed 4 bases at V and 3 bases at J, leaving 8 bases unmatched. The CDR3 sequence is 15 residues long. The CDR3 loop is CASSTTRGGLYEQYF. In DNA, the CDR3 is TGTGCCAGTAGTACCACCCGGGGGGGGCTCTACGAGCAGTACTTC.

There are many counts of this clonotype. V gene TRBV19 combines with J gene TRBJ1-5, with 10 positions matching TRBD1. The CDR3 contains 15 residues. CDR1 is LNHDA and CDR2 is SQIVND in the germline V gene (reference sequence). Trimming removed 4 bases from V and 6 bases from J; junction bases left unmatched: 6. The chain's CDR3 is CASSTGQGGIQPQHF. The DNA for the CDR3 is TGTGCCAGTAGTACAGGACAGGGGGGGATTCAGCCCCAGCATTTT.

This clonotype was seen a handful of times. The rearrangement links TRBV6-5 to TRBJ2-5; the D call may be TRBD1 or TRBD2 (5 bases each). In germline, CDR1 is MNHEY, CDR2 SVGAGI. The CDR3 is 14 residues long. V lost 2 bases, J lost 4 bases, and 11 bases lay in between. For the CDR3, the DNA is TGTGCCAGCAGTTACCGAGGGGCGGCAGAGACCCAGTACTTC. This encodes CASSYRGAAETQYF.

This clonotype came up many times. CDR3 region: CASSLHGGRYEQYF. For the CDR3, the DNA is TGTGCCAGCAGTCTCCACGGGGGGAGGTACGAGCAGTACTTC. The chain links TRBV12-3 or TRBV12-4 to TRBJ2-7, with TRBD2 matching 7 bases. The V segment lost 5 bases and the J segment 4 bases; nucleotides outside the gene matches: 8. The CDR3 runs 14 residues.

This clonotype was seen at least ten times. V and J are TRBV2 and TRBJ2-4; D remains unclear. The CDR3 runs to 13 residues. V was shortened by 4 bases and J by 7 bases, with 11 bases between the two germline ends. Germline loops: CDR1 SNHLY, CDR2 FYNNEI. The CDR3 sequence is CASSGPLPNIQYF. The CDR3 DNA is TGTGCCAGCAGTGGGCCGCTTCCTAACATTCAGTACTTC.

The table lists this clonotype with a few counts. J is TRBJ1-3 and V is TRBV6-1, with 8 positions matching TRBD1. The CDR3 has 16 residues. The V gene end was trimmed by 5 bases and the J gene end by 2 bases; junction bases not matched to a gene: 8. CDR1 is MNHNS, CDR2 SASEGT, per germline. The CDR3 nucleotides are TGTGCCAGCAGTAGAACGACAGGGGTAGCTGGAAACACCATATATTTT. Its translation: CASSRTTGVAGNTIYF.

J is TRBJ2-7 and V is TRBV19, with 9 bases fitting TRBD1. V trimming: 10 bases; J trimming: 6 bases; junction bases outside the gene matches: 10. Germline CDR1 reads LNHDA; CDR2 reads SQIVND (reference sequence). The CDR3 contains 13 residues. The CDR3 DNA reads TGTGCCATCTCCGTGGGACAGGGATTCGAGCAGTACTTC. Its translation is CAISVGQGFEQYF.

This clonotype was detected a few times. The chain is built from TRBV5-1 and TRBJ1-2, with 10 bases that match TRBD1. J gave up 3 bases and V 4 bases, and 6 bases lay outside the gene matches. CDR1 SGHRS and CDR2 YFSETQ come from the germline V gene. CDR3 size: 15 residues. The CDR3 DNA is TGCGCCAGCAGCCCCGGGACAGGGGAGGACTATGGCTACACCTTC. It codes for CASSPGTGEDYGYTF.